Listed here are 2 T cell receptor beta chains from one sample, sequenced in a study of blood T cell repertoires in COVID-19. Sequencing used immunoSEQ multiplex PCR; TCRdb keeps in-frame clones, though not all of them. The profile shows more than 200,000 clones, around nine tenths of them singletons. The sequenced sample was peripheral blood. These receptors came from a woman aged 60-70 years with COVID-19, enrolled during active disease.

The rearrangement uses TRBV5-1 and TRBJ1-5; tentatively, D is TRBD1 (6 bases). The CDR3 is 15 amino acids. In germline, CDR1 is SGHRS, CDR2 YFSETQ. The V and J ends lost 0 bases and 6 bases respectively, with 13 bases between them. The CDR3 coding sequence is TGCGCCAGCAGCTTGGAACAGGGTCAAACTCAGCCCCAGCATTTT. Protein product: CASSLEQGQTQPQHF.

J is TRBJ1-4 and V is TRBV6-1; perhaps TRBD1 as D (5 bases). Trimming removed 2 bases at V and 5 bases at J, with 18 bases between. Germline assignment: CDR1 MNHNS and CDR2 SASEGT. The length of the CDR3 is 17 residues. The CDR3 DNA reads TGTGCCAGCAGTGAACAGCCTCCGGGGGGGGGAAATGAAAAACTGTTTTTT. Translated: CASSEQPPGGGNEKLFF.